This passage covers 32 T cell receptor beta chains from one sample sequenced in a study of T-cell reconstitution after alpha-beta-depleted transplantation in children. Construction of the TCRbeta library involved unique molecular identifiers. TCRdb ran MiXCR on the PCR reads and lists one entry per CDR3 protein. The data contain fewer than 750,000 distinct CDR3 sequences, 20% to 25% of them seen just once; the ten biggest clones take up approximately 14%. This sample comprised PBMCs, mostly from graft donor cells, obtained 360 days after TCRalphabeta/CD19-depleted stem cell transplant. Receptor source: a boy younger than two who had a stem cell transplant for acute myeloid leukemia, so the T cells may come from the graft donor.

DNA for the CDR3: TGTGCCAGCAGTTCGGGGGGGTGGTCCTACGAGCAGTACGTC. This sequence encodes CASSSGGWSYEQYV. The chain recombines TRBV28 with TRBJ2-7; 8 nucleotides match TRBD2. CDR3 length: 14 amino acids. V shed 4 bases, J shed 1 base, and the junction held 3 bases outside the gene matches. CDR1 and CDR2 (germline): MDHEN, SYDVKM.

The J gene is TRBJ1-6, the V gene TRBV5-1; TRBD1 matches at 8 bases. The CDR3 is 13 amino acids. The ends lost 3 bases at V and 13 bases at J; junction bases unmatched: 6. The germline V gene has CDR1 SGHRS and CDR2 YFSETQ. The chain's CDR3 is CASSSDQGAPLHF. CDR3 in DNA: TGCGCCAGCAGCTCAGATCAGGGGGCCCCCCTCCACTTT.

The chain recombines TRBV20-1 with TRBJ2-1, with TRBD2 matching over 16 bases. Trimming cost V 5 bases and J 7 bases; bases outside gene matches: 14. CDR1 and CDR2 (germline): DFQATT, SNEGSKA (reference sequence). CDR3 length: 18 amino acids. CDR3 DNA sequence: TGCAGTGCTCCGATCCCGGGGACTAGCGGGGGGGCATTTAATGAGCAGTTCTTC. This sequence encodes CSAPIPGTSGGAFNEQFF.

This clonotype was found many times. The rearrangement links TRBV7-9 to TRBJ1-2; possibly TRBD1 for D (6 bases). Germline-derived CDR1 and CDR2 are SEHNR and FQNEAQ (reference sequence). V dropped 3 bases and J dropped 2 bases, with 7 bases sitting between them. The CDR3 consists of 13 residues. CDR3 loop: CASSFGQNYGYTF. The DNA for the CDR3 is TGTGCCAGCAGCTTTGGACAGAACTATGGCTACACCTTC.

The chain is built from TRBV7-2 and TRBJ2-5, with unresolved D. This CDR3 is 15 amino acids long. Trimming removed 5 bases from V and 4 bases from J, with 17 bases in between. Germline V lookup: CDR1 SGHTA, CDR2 FQGNSA. CDR3 bases: TGTGCCAGCAGCCATGCAGATTCTAGAGGAGAGACCCAGTACTTC. Residues: CASSHADSRGETQYF.

This clonotype was seen just once. This chain joins TRBV5-5 and TRBJ2-7; 10 nucleotides line up with TRBD1. The CDR3 is 14 residues long. Germline trimming cut 0 bases from V and 5 bases from J; bases unmatched to any gene: 2. Looked up from germline, CDR1 is SGHKS and CDR2 is YYEKEE (reference sequence). The CDR3 loop is CASSLGDRGDEQYF. Written as DNA, the CDR3 is TGTGCCAGCAGCTTGGGGGACAGGGGAGACGAGCAGTACTTC.

The chain carries TRBV29-1 and TRBJ1-5, with D tentatively TRBD1 (5 bases). The CDR3 contains 14 residues. The germline V gene has CDR1 SQVTM and CDR2 ANQGSEA. The V and J ends lost 6 bases and 7 bases respectively, with 19 bases between them. The CDR3 here is CSVAPGGEQQPQHF. CDR3 bases: TGCAGCGTCGCCCCGGGGGGGGAACAGCAGCCCCAGCATTTT.

This clonotype was recorded a few times. This chain connects TRBV6-5 to TRBJ1-6; 7 bases are a match to TRBD1. Looked up from germline, CDR1 is MNHEY and CDR2 is SVGAGI. V lost 2 bases, J lost 9 bases, and 7 bases stayed unmatched. The CDR3 totals 15 residues. CDR3 DNA: TGTGCCAGCAGTTACGCCCGACAGGGAAGTTCACCCCTCCACTTT. It yields the protein CASSYARQGSSPLHF.

The chain has TRBV20-1 and TRBJ2-7, with 8 bases aligning to TRBD1. V shed 3 bases and J 5 bases; nucleotides not matched to a gene: 12. The CDR3 sequence is 15 residues long. Germline values: CDR1 DFQATT, CDR2 SNEGSKA (reference sequence). CDR3 DNA: TGCAGTGCTAGCCCCCGGGACAGGAGCTTCGACGAGCAGTACGTC. This encodes CSASPRDRSFDEQYV.

The genes are TRBV12-2 and TRBJ1-1. TRBV12-2 corresponds to a pseudogene. The CDR3 has 14 residues. This CDR3 reads CASRLCGGNTEAFF. CDR3 bases: TGTGCAAGTCGCTTATGCGGGGGGAACACTGAAGCTTTCTTT.

The rearrangement joins TRBV18 to TRBJ2-7; D unclear. The CDR3 spans 14 residues. The germline V gene encodes CDR1 KGHSH and CDR2 LQKENI. The V end lost 3 bases, the J end lost 3 bases, and 12 bases lay between the germline ends. As DNA, the CDR3 is TGTGCCAGCTCACCTCAGAAAGCCTTCTACGAGCAGTACTTC. It codes for CASSPQKAFYEQYF.

As to this clonotype: This may be a read error: a much more frequent sequence differs by one nucleotide. The conserved phenylalanine or tryptophan is not found at the CDR3 terminus, so this likely reflects a read error. This sequence joins TRBV7-9 and TRBJ2-1; D is ambiguous. Germline CDR1 and CDR2: SEHNR and FQNEAQ (reference sequence). V was clipped by 2 bases and J by 9 bases, with 11 bases between them. CDR3 length: 13 residues. The DNA of the CDR3 is TGTGCCAGCAGCTTATCTCCTTCCACTGAGCAGTTCCTC. It translates to CASSLSPSTEQFL.

The chain recombines TRBV20-1 with TRBJ2-7; the D gene is possibly TRBD1 (5 bases). The CDR3 loop spans 17 amino acids. Trimming cost V 0 bases and J 0 bases, with 18 bases left between them. CDR1 and CDR2 from the germline V gene are DFQATT and SNEGSKA (reference sequence). The CDR3 DNA reads as TGCAGTGCTAGAGATCGGAGAAGAACAGGCGTCTCCTACGAGCAGTACTTC. Encoded protein: CSARDRRRTGVSYEQYF.

CDR3 DNA: TGTGCCAGCATCAAGACTAGCGGGGGGGCCAGAGATACGCAGTATTTT. This encodes CASIKTSGGARDTQYF. J is TRBJ2-3 and V is TRBV12-3 or TRBV12-4; TRBD2 aligns across 14 bases. CDR3 length: 16 amino acids. The J segment lost 5 bases and the V segment lost 7 bases, leaving 8 bases of the junction unmatched.

This clonotype was seen only a few times. This chain joins TRBV7-2 and TRBJ1-6; TRBD1 might be the D (6 bases). With 5 bases removed from V and 10 bases from J, the gap between germline ends came to 18 bases. From germline, CDR1 is SGHTA and CDR2 FQGNSA. The CDR3 totals 15 residues. The CDR3 bases are TGTGCCAGCAGCCCGTGGACAGCCCGTAGGTCACCCCTCCACTTT. It is translated as CASSPWTARRSPLHF.

The genes are TRBV7-9 and TRBJ2-1, with D possibly being TRBD1 (6 bases). Germline V gene sequence: CDR1 SEHNR, CDR2 FQNEAQ (reference sequence). Trimming removed 5 bases from V and 1 base from J, with 9 bases in between. The CDR3 sequence is 14 residues long. The CDR3 loop reads CASSRTGSYNEQFF. In DNA, the CDR3 is TGTGCCAGCAGCAGAACAGGGTCCTACAATGAGCAGTTCTTC. Together with reference TRBV7-9 and TRBJ2-1, the CDR3 gives the full variable domain: DTGVSQNPRHKITKRGQNVTFRCDPISEHNRLYWYRQTLGQGPEFLTYFQNEAQLEKSRLLSDRFSAERPKGSFSTLEIQRTEQGDSAMYLCASSRTGSYNEQFFGPGTRLTVL.

There are many counts of this clonotype. The rearrangement joins TRBV20-1 to TRBJ1-1; maybe TRBD1 (5 bases). CDR3 length: 11 residues. V lost 0 bases and J 11 bases, leaving 10 bases between the germline ends. Germline lookup yields CDR1 DFQATT and CDR2 SNEGSKA (reference sequence). CDR3 DNA: TGCAGTGCTAGAGAGCCAGGGTGGGCTTTCTTT. Encoded protein: CSAREPGWAFF.

This clonotype was counted between two and nine times. The V call is TRBV15, the J call TRBJ2-1; 8 nucleotides agree with TRBD1. V shed 0 bases, J shed 5 bases, and the junction held 3 bases outside the gene matches. The CDR3 has 15 residues. Per germline, CDR1 LNHNV and CDR2 YYDKDF (reference sequence). The CDR3 coding sequence is TGTGCCACCAGCAGAGACAGGGGGCCGCACAATGAGCAGTTCTTC. Translation: CATSRDRGPHNEQFF.

This clonotype was counted at least ten times. V and J are TRBV24-1 and TRBJ2-3; 11 bases are a match to TRBD2. CDR1 KGHDR and CDR2 SFDVKD come from the germline V gene. Germline trimming cut 5 bases from V and 4 bases from J; bases unmatched to any gene: 7. The CDR3 is 16 amino acids. The CDR3, as DNA: TGTGCCACCAGTGGAGGCCTAGCGGGGGGACCAGATACGCAGTATTTT. It encodes CATSGGLAGGPDTQYF.

V gene TRBV4-2 combines with J gene TRBJ1-1, with a possible D match to TRBD1 (6 bases). The germline V gene has CDR1 LGHNA and CDR2 YNFKEQ. V lost 0 bases and J 4 bases, leaving 15 bases between the germline ends. CDR3 size: 16 residues. As DNA, the CDR3 is TGTGCCAGCAGCCAAGAGAACAGGGCGTCGGGCACTGAAGCTTTCTTT. Encoded protein: CASSQENRASGTEAFF.

This clonotype has more than one count but fewer than ten. V gene TRBV3-1 combines with J gene TRBJ2-5; 8 bases are shared with TRBD2. Germline assignment: CDR1 LGHDT and CDR2 YNNKEL (reference sequence). There are 15 residues in the CDR3. Trimming took 2 bases from V and 5 from J; bases not matched to a gene: 7. The CDR3 coding sequence is TGTGCCAGCAGCCAAAGGACTAGCTATGGTGAGACCCAGTACTTC. Amino acid sequence: CASSQRTSYGETQYF.

J is TRBJ2-2 and V is TRBV27; tentatively, D is TRBD1 (6 bases). The CDR3 loop spans 14 amino acids. Trimming removed 10 bases at V and 0 bases at J, with 12 bases between. Germline CDR1 and CDR2: MNHEY and SMNVEV (reference sequence). The CDR3, as DNA: TGTGCCACCCGGACAGTTGCGAACACCGGGGAGCTGTTTTTT. It translates to CATRTVANTGELFF.

The J gene is TRBJ2-2, the V gene TRBV4-2; no clear D. Germline values: CDR1 LGHNA, CDR2 YNFKEQ. V gave up 1 base and J gave up 10 bases, with 10 bases separating them. The CDR3 loop spans 13 amino acids. The chain's CDR3 is CASSQVGRQELFF. The CDR3 DNA sequence: TGTGCCAGCAGCCAAGTTGGGCGCCAGGAGCTGTTTTTT.

This clonotype was recorded many times. The rearrangement uses TRBV12-3 or TRBV12-4 and TRBJ2-5, with 7 bases matching TRBD1. After removal of 5 bases from V and 4 bases from J, the junction contained 4 bases not matched to a gene. CDR3 length: 13 residues. CDR3 coding DNA: TGTGCCAGCAGTCCTACAGGGGTAGAGACCCAGTACTTC. Translating it yields CASSPTGVETQYF.

There are many counts of this clonotype. DNA of the CDR3: TGTGCCAGCAGCCGGAACAGCATCTTGAACACTGAAGCTTTCTTT. Encoded protein: CASSRNSILNTEAFF. The genes are TRBV7-2 and TRBJ1-1, with unresolved D. The CDR3 spans 15 residues. Trimming took off 5 bases at V and 0 bases at J, with 13 bases between the two ends. Germline V lookup: CDR1 SGHTA, CDR2 FQGNSA. The variable domain in full, with the rest retrieved from reference TRBV7-2 and TRBJ1-1, is GAGVSQSPSNKVTEKGKDVELRCDPISGHTALYWYRQSLGQGLEFLIYFQGNSAPDKSGLPSDRFSAERTGGSVSTLTIQRTQQEDSAVYLCASSRNSILNTEAFFGQGTRLTVV.

The chain has TRBV18 and TRBJ1-4, with 8 bases that match TRBD1. This CDR3 spans 15 amino acids. J lost 8 bases, V lost 2 bases, and 7 bases had no gene match. Germline CDR1 reads KGHSH; CDR2 reads LQKENI. The DNA for the CDR3 is TGTGCCAGCTCACCAAAGACAGGGGCCAGAGAAAAACTGTTTTTT. Translated: CASSPKTGAREKLFF.

This clonotype was counted a few times. The V call is TRBV20-1, the J call TRBJ2-7; the match to TRBD1 covers 9 bases. Per germline, CDR1 DFQATT and CDR2 SNEGSKA (reference sequence). Trimming at V came to 6 bases and at J to 3 bases, leaving 6 bases not matched to a gene. The CDR3 totals 13 residues. CDR3 bases: TGCAGTGCCCTGGGGACAGGGAACTACGAGCAGTACGTC. Translated, it gives CSALGTGNYEQYV.

V is TRBV12-5 and J is TRBJ2-7, with D unclear. V was clipped by 0 bases and J by 4 bases, with 4 bases between them. The CDR3 totals 12 residues. CDR1 and CDR2 from the germline V gene are LGHNT and FRNRAP. CDR3 DNA: TGTGCTAGTGGTTTGGTACGTTACGAGCAGTACTTC. Amino acids: CASGLVRYEQYF.

This chain uses TRBV12-3 or TRBV12-4 with TRBJ2-7, with a possible D match to TRBD2 (5 bases). The CDR3 contains 18 residues. Trimming removed 6 bases from V and 2 bases from J, with 26 bases in between. The CDR3 DNA follows: TGTGCCAGCAGATCGCCATCACGAACGGGGTCCCTTACCTACGAGCAGTACGTC. Its translation is CASRSPSRTGSLTYEQYV.

This clonotype was counted only a few times. The chain is built from TRBV20-1 and TRBJ2-1; 8 nucleotides agree with TRBD1. Germline V lookup: CDR1 DFQATT, CDR2 SNEGSKA (reference sequence). V gave up 6 bases and J gave up 8 bases; unmatched junction bases: 15. This CDR3 spans 15 amino acids. CDR3 coding DNA: TGCAGTGCGGCCCACGGACAGGGTAATAGCCATGAGCAGTTCTTC. Its translation is CSAAHGQGNSHEQFF.

This clonotype was seen at least ten times. The rearrangement uses TRBV27 and TRBJ2-1, with D hard to call. V lost 2 bases and J 8 bases, leaving 7 bases between the germline ends. The CDR3 covers 12 residues. Germline values: CDR1 MNHEY, CDR2 SMNVEV (reference sequence). The CDR3 loop is CASSLTGDEQFF. The CDR3 DNA sequence: TGTGCCAGCAGTTTAACTGGCGATGAGCAGTTCTTC.

The CDR3 spells CASSGPGLAAENEQFF. DNA for the CDR3: TGTGCCAGCAGTGGTCCGGGACTAGCGGCAGAGAATGAGCAGTTCTTC. The chain recombines TRBV25-1 with TRBJ2-1; 11 bases agree with TRBD2. The germline V gene has CDR1 MGHDK and CDR2 SYGVNS. This CDR3 has 16 amino acids. The junction had 9 bases not matched to a gene; V was cut back by 4 bases and J by 7 bases.